The 5 T cell receptor beta chains in this list originate from one sample, sequenced in a study of cytomegalovirus exposure and HLA in healthy donors. Primers for the PCR totalled 60 Vbeta and 13 Jbeta. Sequencing used immunoSEQ multiplex PCR; TCRdb keeps in-frame clones, though not all of them. The data hold about 180,000 clones, with about 80% observed a single time. Material: PBMCs. The receptors come from a man between 18 and 29 years old in good health and CMV-seronegative.

This chain joins TRBV27 and TRBJ2-1; D ambiguous. The CDR3 contains 11 residues. The V end lost 8 bases, the J end lost 5 bases, and 7 bases lay between the germline ends. Per germline, CDR1 MNHEY and CDR2 SMNVEV (reference sequence). The CDR3 is CASANDNEQFF. For the CDR3, the DNA is TGTGCCAGCGCTAACGACAATGAGCAGTTCTTC.

The J gene is TRBJ1-1, the V gene TRBV30; tentative D call: TRBD1 (6 bases). CDR3 length equals 14 residues. Germline V lookup: CDR1 GTSNPN, CDR2 SVGIG (reference sequence). The V gene lost 4 bases and the J gene lost 2 bases, with 14 bases spanning the gap. CDR3 coding DNA: TGTGCCTGGACCAGACACAGGGCAAACACTGAAGCTTTCTTT. Translated: CAWTRHRANTEAFF. The full variable domain, its missing parts supplied by reference TRBV30 and TRBJ1-1, is SQTIHQWPATLVQPVGSPLSLECTVEGTSNPNLYWYRQAAGRGLQLLFYSVGIGQISSEVPQNLSASRPQDRQFILSSKKLLLSDSGFYLCAWTRHRANTEAFFGQGTRLTVV.

This chain joins TRBV7-6 and TRBJ2-7; TRBD2 matches at 9 bases. The germline V gene encodes CDR1 SGHVS and CDR2 FNYEAQ. Trimming took 5 bases from V and 2 from J; bases not matched to a gene: 7. The CDR3 is 15 residues long. The CDR3 DNA is TGTGCCAGCAGCCGCAGACTAGCGGAACCCTACGAGCAGTACTTC. Amino acid sequence: CASSRRLAEPYEQYF.

The chain combines TRBV7-9 with TRBJ2-3; the match to TRBD2 covers 7 bases. The CDR3 loop spans 14 amino acids. From germline, CDR1 is SEHNR and CDR2 FQNEAQ (reference sequence). J gave up 6 bases and V 2 bases, and 5 bases lay outside the gene matches. The CDR3, as DNA: TGTGCCAGCAGCTTATTTGTCGGGGGGGATACGCAGTATTTT. As protein: CASSLFVGGDTQYF.

A single count supports this clone. CDR3 DNA sequence: TGTGCCAGCAGCCAAGACAGATTTACCGGGGAGCTGTTTTTT. Translated: CASSQDRFTGELFF. V usage is TRBV13 and J usage is TRBJ2-2; TRBD1 is a possible D gene (5 bases). The germline V and J ends were trimmed by 5 bases and 5 bases, with 12 bases remaining between them. This CDR3 is built from 14 residues. Germline CDR1 PRHDT, CDR2 FYEKMQ (reference sequence).